One sample yielded the 29 T cell receptor beta chains listed below, sequenced in a study of CD8+ T cells in alopecia areata. Peripheral blood and lesional scalp punch biopsies were taken from alopecia areata patients. cDNA reverse transcribed from extracted RNA served as the sequencing template. Sequencing used immunoSEQ multiplex PCR; TCRdb keeps in-frame clones, though not all of them. This sample has 10,000 to 15,000 clones, with more than 55% found just once. Sample: skin. Receptors originate from a human donor with alopecia areata.

In this sample, this clone turned up a few times. The sample has other DNA sequences that encode this CDR3 too. The genes are TRBV7-2 and TRBJ2-1, with D maybe TRBD2 (5 bases). Between the trimmed V and J ends, which lost 1 base and 9 bases, there was a span of 7 bases. Germline V gene data show CDR1 as SGHTA and CDR2 as FQGNSA. CDR3 size: 12 residues. The CDR3 DNA is TGTGCCAGCAGCTTAGATGGAGGTGAGCAGTTCTTC. It yields the protein CASSLDGGEQFF. The whole variable domain, filled in from reference TRBV7-2 and TRBJ2-1, reads GAGVSQSPSNKVTEKGKDVELRCDPISGHTALYWYRQSLGQGLEFLIYFQGNSAPDKSGLPSDRFSAERTGGSVSTLTIQRTQQEDSAVYLCASSLDGGEQFFGPGTRLTVL.

CDR3 DNA: TGTGCCAGCACGATACGACAGGGGTTCGGCGAGACCCAGTACTTC. It specifies CASTIRQGFGETQYF. This chain connects TRBV6-6 to TRBJ2-5, with 8 nucleotides matching TRBD1. Trimming took 7 bases from V and 5 from J; bases not matched to a gene: 12. This CDR3 has 15 amino acids. The germline gives CDR1 MNHNY, CDR2 SVGAGI (reference sequence).

The rearrangement joins TRBV10-2 to TRBJ1-1, with a tentative D call TRBD1 (6 bases). Germline CDR1 WSHSY, CDR2 SAAADI. The germline V and J ends were trimmed by 2 bases and 5 bases, with 15 bases remaining between them. CDR3 size: 15 residues. CDR3 amino acids: CASSEPQGQWTEAFF. The CDR3, as DNA: TGCGCCAGCAGTGAGCCCCAGGGGCAGTGGACTGAAGCTTTCTTT.

V usage is TRBV6-6 and J usage is TRBJ1-1, with a tentative D call TRBD1 (5 bases). V gave up 2 bases and J gave up 9 bases, with 16 bases separating them. Germline values: CDR1 MNHNY, CDR2 SVGAGI (reference sequence). The CDR3 length is 14 residues. CDR3 loop: CASSYPSSSGQAFF. As DNA, the CDR3 is TGTGCCAGCAGTTACCCGTCCTCTTCAGGGCAAGCTTTCTTT.

The J gene is TRBJ2-7, the V gene TRBV27; D possibly corresponds to TRBD2 (5 bases). V dropped 5 bases and J dropped 6 bases, with 14 bases sitting between them. Germline CDR1 is MNHEY and CDR2 is SMNVEV (reference sequence). CDR3 length: 13 amino acids. This CDR3 reads CASSPQLVSEQYF. DNA of the CDR3: TGTGCCAGCAGTCCCCAACTAGTATCCGAGCAGTACTTC.

The rearrangement uses TRBV30 and TRBJ2-3; weak D call: TRBD1 (5 bases). CDR1 GTSNPN and CDR2 SVGIG come from the germline V gene (reference sequence). This CDR3 has 15 residues. V was trimmed by 0 bases and J by 2 bases, leaving 12 bases between them. In DNA form, the CDR3 reads TGTGCCTGGAGTGTGATGGCGGACATCACAGATACGCAGTATTTT. It encodes CAWSVMADITDTQYF.

V and J are TRBV6-5 and TRBJ2-3, with 10 bases fitting TRBD2. Trimming took 7 bases from V and 1 from J; bases not matched to a gene: 5. Germline V gene sequence: CDR1 MNHEY, CDR2 SVGAGI. The CDR3 totals 15 residues. CDR3 DNA sequence: TGTGCCAGCACCTCAGCGGGAGGGCGCACAGATACGCAGTATTTT. Amino acids: CASTSAGGRTDTQYF.

This clone was counted only a few times. The chain employs TRBV7-9 and TRBJ1-5; 8 bases match TRBD1. After removal of 5 bases from V and 3 bases from J, the junction contained 9 bases not matched to a gene. In germline, CDR1 is SEHNR, CDR2 FQNEAQ (reference sequence). CDR3 length equals 16 residues. The CDR3 DNA follows: TGTGCCAGCAGCCTTGGGACAGGTCCGCTCAATCAGCCCCAGCATTTT. It is translated as CASSLGTGPLNQPQHF. The whole variable domain, filled in from reference TRBV7-9 and TRBJ1-5, reads DTGVSQNPRHKITKRGQNVTFRCDPISEHNRLYWYRQTLGQGPEFLTYFQNEAQLEKSRLLSDRFSAERPKGSFSTLEIQRTEQGDSAMYLCASSLGTGPLNQPQHFGDGTRLSIL.

The chain is built from TRBV11-1 and TRBJ2-7; 7 nucleotides align to TRBD2. The germline CDR1 and CDR2 sequences are SGHAT and FQDESV (reference sequence). This CDR3 has 16 amino acids. With V trimmed by 5 bases and J by 6 bases, 16 bases remained unmatched. The CDR3 reads CASSPSTLAAMGEQYF. CDR3 sequence (DNA): TGTGCCAGCAGCCCATCGACCCTAGCGGCGATGGGCGAGCAGTACTTC.

The V gene is TRBV5-6, the J gene TRBJ2-7, with TRBD2 matching over 8 bases. This CDR3 region has 14 residues. Per germline, CDR1 SGHDT and CDR2 YYEEEE. Trimming took 4 bases from V and 2 from J; bases not matched to a gene: 5. The CDR3: CASSNQAGAYEQYF. For the CDR3, the DNA is TGTGCCAGCAGCAACCAAGCGGGGGCCTACGAGCAGTACTTC.

This sequence joins TRBV11-3 and TRBJ2-1; TRBD1 matches at 7 bases. Germline lookup yields CDR1 SGHNT and CDR2 YENEEA. The CDR3 contains 16 residues. With 4 bases clipped from V and 7 bases from J, the junction kept 13 bases outside the gene matches. The CDR3 nucleotides are TGTGCCAGCAGCTCCTACAGGGGTTGGGGAAAGAATGAGCAGTTCTTC. As protein: CASSSYRGWGKNEQFF.

V gene TRBV28 combines with J gene TRBJ2-5, with a tentative D call TRBD1 (6 bases). Germline-derived CDR1 and CDR2 are MDHEN and SYDVKM. This CDR3 has 17 amino acids. V was clipped by 6 bases and J by 13 bases, with 33 bases between them. For the CDR3, the DNA is TGTGCCAGCAGCCGAAGGCTGGCAGGGGCCCTTTATTCCTTCGGGTACTTC. This encodes CASSRRLAGALYSFGYF.

This clone has more than one count but fewer than ten. The chain links TRBV6-6 to TRBJ2-1, with TRBD2 matching over 10 bases. J was trimmed by 5 bases and V by 2 bases; bases with no gene match: 0. The CDR3 runs to 14 residues. The germline gives CDR1 MNHNY, CDR2 SVGAGI (reference sequence). CDR3 DNA sequence: TGTGCCAGCAGTTACCTAGCGGGGGACAATGAGCAGTTCTTC. Amino acid sequence: CASSYLAGDNEQFF.

CDR3 in amino acids: CASSPVQGPVPDEQYF. The CDR3 DNA sequence: TGTGCCAGCAGCCCCGTGCAGGGGCCTGTACCCGACGAGCAGTACTTC. The chain employs TRBV28 and TRBJ2-7, with TRBD1 as a possible D gene (6 bases). The CDR3 has 16 amino acids. Trimming shortened V by 6 bases and J by 5 bases, and 23 bases separated the two germline ends. Looked up from germline, CDR1 is MDHEN and CDR2 is SYDVKM.

The V gene is TRBV7-2, the J gene TRBJ2-7, with D hard to call. The germline gives CDR1 SGHTA, CDR2 FQGNSA. The V gene lost 2 bases and the J gene lost 5 bases, with 16 bases spanning the gap. The CDR3 extends over 15 amino acids. The CDR3 DNA reads TGTGCCAGCAGCTTAATGAATAGCTTTGTCCACGAGCAGTACTTC. The encoded protein is CASSLMNSFVHEQYF.

This chain links TRBV6-6 with TRBJ2-6; D is unclear. Trimming stripped 2 bases from V and 0 bases from J, with 5 bases between. Per the germline V gene, CDR1 is MNHNY and CDR2 is SVGAGI (reference sequence). The CDR3 totals 15 residues. CDR3 protein: CASSYGGSGANVLTF. The CDR3, as DNA: TGTGCCAGCAGTTACGGTGGCTCTGGGGCCAACGTCCTGACTTTC.

This clone has just a few counts. The rearrangement joins TRBV7-6 to TRBJ1-2; D is unresolved. CDR1 and CDR2 (germline): SGHVS, FNYEAQ. V was shortened by 3 bases and J by 0 bases, with 11 bases between the two germline ends. The CDR3 spans 15 residues. The CDR3 DNA reads as TGTGCCAGCAGCTTTCCGGTCGGTCCTAACTATGGCTACACCTTC. Amino acids: CASSFPVGPNYGYTF.

V usage is TRBV2 and J usage is TRBJ2-1; weak D call: TRBD1 (7 bases). Germline CDR1 SNHLY, CDR2 FYNNEI. Trimming pared 3 bases from V and 10 bases from J, leaving 19 bases between. This CDR3 comprises 15 residues. Written as DNA, the CDR3 is TGTGCCAGCAGTGACGTCAGGGGGAGGCGGGACGAGCAGTTCTTC. Protein sequence: CASSDVRGRRDEQFF.

This chain connects TRBV7-3 to TRBJ2-1, with D maybe TRBD2 (6 bases). Germline V CDR1 and CDR2: SGHTA, FQGTGA. With 5 bases removed from V and 7 bases from J, the gap between germline ends came to 15 bases. The CDR3 totals 14 residues. The CDR3 DNA sequence: TGTGCCAGCAGCCTGTCGGGGGAAGTGAATGAGCAGTTCTTC. Translating gives CASSLSGEVNEQFF. Full variable domain (remainder filled in from reference TRBV7-3 and TRBJ2-1): GAGVSQTPSNKVTEKGKYVELRCDPISGHTALYWYRQSLGQGPEFLIYFQGTGAADDSGLPNDRFFAVRPEGSVSTLKIQRTERGDSAVYLCASSLSGEVNEQFFGPGTRLTVL.

The CDR3 region has the DNA TGTGCCAGCAGCCCCACCGACGGTTTAGGCGAAGCTTTCTTT. It yields the protein CASSPTDGLGEAFF. The chain couples TRBV7-3 to TRBJ1-1, with D unresolved. The length of the CDR3 is 14 residues. Germline V gives CDR1 SGHTA, CDR2 FQGTGA. The germline V and J ends were trimmed by 5 bases and 8 bases, with 18 bases remaining between them.

This sequence joins TRBV6-5 and TRBJ2-5; no firm D call. Germline values: CDR1 MNHEY, CDR2 SVGAGI. The V and J ends lost 1 base and 5 bases respectively, with 8 bases between them. CDR3 length: 13 amino acids. The CDR3 region has the DNA TGTGCCAGCAGTTACTTCATCGGGGAGACCCAGTACTTC. Protein product: CASSYFIGETQYF.

The rearrangement uses TRBV7-9 and TRBJ2-7, with TRBD1 matching over 9 bases. Trimming cost V 3 bases and J 1 base; bases outside gene matches: 4. CDR1 is SEHNR and CDR2 is FQNEAQ in the germline V gene (reference sequence). The CDR3 spans 15 residues. CDR3 sequence (DNA): TGTGCCAGCAGCTTGGACAGGGGAATGTCCTACGAGCAGTACTTC. It codes for CASSLDRGMSYEQYF. The variable domain in full, completed from reference TRBV7-9 and TRBJ2-7, reads DTGVSQNPRHKITKRGQNVTFRCDPISEHNRLYWYRQTLGQGPEFLTYFQNEAQLEKSRLLSDRFSAERPKGSFSTLEIQRTEQGDSAMYLCASSLDRGMSYEQYFGPGTRLTVT.

Only a few counts were recorded for this clone. J is TRBJ2-2 and V is TRBV29-1; no firm D call. CDR3 length equals 13 residues. The germline V gene encodes CDR1 SQVTM and CDR2 ANQGSEA. The V and J ends lost 3 bases and 0 bases respectively, with 5 bases between them. CDR3 DNA: TGCAGCGTTGACGGCGCGAACACCGGGGAGCTGTTTTTT. The encoded protein is CSVDGANTGELFF.

The rearrangement uses TRBV30 and TRBJ2-1, with D perhaps matching TRBD2 (6 bases). The germline V gene encodes CDR1 GTSNPN and CDR2 SVGIG (reference sequence). V lost 4 bases to trimming and J lost 7 bases, with 8 bases between them. The CDR3 runs to 11 residues. The CDR3 bases are TGTGCCTGGACAGGGAGGAATGAGCAGTTCTTC. Its protein product is CAWTGRNEQFF.

This clone was observed a handful of times. The gene calls are TRBV25-1 and TRBJ1-2; no clear D. V was shortened by 6 bases and J by 1 base, with 9 bases between the two germline ends. This CDR3 region has 13 residues. Germline V CDR1 and CDR2: MGHDK, SYGVNS. The CDR3 region has the DNA TGTGCCAGCAGGGGCCAGGTTAACTATGGCTACACCTTC. Encoded protein: CASRGQVNYGYTF.

This rearrangement joins TRBV28 to TRBJ2-7; TRBD1 aligns across 7 bases. Germline CDR1 is MDHEN and CDR2 is SYDVKM. Germline trimming cut 6 bases from V and 7 bases from J; bases unmatched to any gene: 9. The CDR3 contains 13 residues. For the CDR3, the DNA is TGTGCCAGCAGACCCACAGGGGCAGGGGAGCAGTACTTC. It yields the protein CASRPTGAGEQYF.

This clone turned up a few times. J is TRBJ2-2 and V is TRBV29-1; 8 nucleotides align to TRBD2. The CDR3 totals 13 residues. CDR1 is SQVTM and CDR2 is ANQGSEA in the germline V gene. The J segment lost 6 bases and the V segment lost 5 bases, leaving 5 bases of the junction unmatched. CDR3 region: CSVRVSGAGELFF. The CDR3 DNA follows: TGCAGCGTTCGGGTTAGCGGGGCCGGGGAGCTGTTTTTT.

The gene calls are TRBV2 and TRBJ2-7, with D tentatively TRBD2 (6 bases). V was cut by 6 bases and J by 4 bases, with 16 bases left in between. Germline V gene sequence: CDR1 SNHLY, CDR2 FYNNEI. The CDR3 loop spans 14 amino acids. The chain's CDR3 is CASSPGVMTYEQYF. CDR3 nucleotide sequence: TGTGCCAGCAGCCCGGGAGTTATGACTTACGAGCAGTACTTC.

In its sample, this clone was seen a few times. This sequence joins TRBV11-2 and TRBJ2-7, with 10 bases fitting TRBD1. V was pared by 3 bases and J by 6 bases, with 5 bases of the junction left unmatched. The CDR3 runs 14 residues. CDR1 and CDR2 (germline): SGHAT, FQNNGV. The chain's CDR3 is CASSFGTGVSEQYF. The CDR3 DNA reads as TGTGCCAGCAGCTTCGGGACAGGGGTTTCCGAGCAGTACTTC. Based on the CDR3 plus reference TRBV11-2 and TRBJ2-7, the full variable domain is EAGVAQSPRYKIIEKRQSVAFWCNPISGHATLYWYQQILGQGPKLLIQFQNNGVVDDSQLPKDRFSAERLKGVDSTLKIQPAKLEDSAVYLCASSFGTGVSEQYFGPGTRLTVT.